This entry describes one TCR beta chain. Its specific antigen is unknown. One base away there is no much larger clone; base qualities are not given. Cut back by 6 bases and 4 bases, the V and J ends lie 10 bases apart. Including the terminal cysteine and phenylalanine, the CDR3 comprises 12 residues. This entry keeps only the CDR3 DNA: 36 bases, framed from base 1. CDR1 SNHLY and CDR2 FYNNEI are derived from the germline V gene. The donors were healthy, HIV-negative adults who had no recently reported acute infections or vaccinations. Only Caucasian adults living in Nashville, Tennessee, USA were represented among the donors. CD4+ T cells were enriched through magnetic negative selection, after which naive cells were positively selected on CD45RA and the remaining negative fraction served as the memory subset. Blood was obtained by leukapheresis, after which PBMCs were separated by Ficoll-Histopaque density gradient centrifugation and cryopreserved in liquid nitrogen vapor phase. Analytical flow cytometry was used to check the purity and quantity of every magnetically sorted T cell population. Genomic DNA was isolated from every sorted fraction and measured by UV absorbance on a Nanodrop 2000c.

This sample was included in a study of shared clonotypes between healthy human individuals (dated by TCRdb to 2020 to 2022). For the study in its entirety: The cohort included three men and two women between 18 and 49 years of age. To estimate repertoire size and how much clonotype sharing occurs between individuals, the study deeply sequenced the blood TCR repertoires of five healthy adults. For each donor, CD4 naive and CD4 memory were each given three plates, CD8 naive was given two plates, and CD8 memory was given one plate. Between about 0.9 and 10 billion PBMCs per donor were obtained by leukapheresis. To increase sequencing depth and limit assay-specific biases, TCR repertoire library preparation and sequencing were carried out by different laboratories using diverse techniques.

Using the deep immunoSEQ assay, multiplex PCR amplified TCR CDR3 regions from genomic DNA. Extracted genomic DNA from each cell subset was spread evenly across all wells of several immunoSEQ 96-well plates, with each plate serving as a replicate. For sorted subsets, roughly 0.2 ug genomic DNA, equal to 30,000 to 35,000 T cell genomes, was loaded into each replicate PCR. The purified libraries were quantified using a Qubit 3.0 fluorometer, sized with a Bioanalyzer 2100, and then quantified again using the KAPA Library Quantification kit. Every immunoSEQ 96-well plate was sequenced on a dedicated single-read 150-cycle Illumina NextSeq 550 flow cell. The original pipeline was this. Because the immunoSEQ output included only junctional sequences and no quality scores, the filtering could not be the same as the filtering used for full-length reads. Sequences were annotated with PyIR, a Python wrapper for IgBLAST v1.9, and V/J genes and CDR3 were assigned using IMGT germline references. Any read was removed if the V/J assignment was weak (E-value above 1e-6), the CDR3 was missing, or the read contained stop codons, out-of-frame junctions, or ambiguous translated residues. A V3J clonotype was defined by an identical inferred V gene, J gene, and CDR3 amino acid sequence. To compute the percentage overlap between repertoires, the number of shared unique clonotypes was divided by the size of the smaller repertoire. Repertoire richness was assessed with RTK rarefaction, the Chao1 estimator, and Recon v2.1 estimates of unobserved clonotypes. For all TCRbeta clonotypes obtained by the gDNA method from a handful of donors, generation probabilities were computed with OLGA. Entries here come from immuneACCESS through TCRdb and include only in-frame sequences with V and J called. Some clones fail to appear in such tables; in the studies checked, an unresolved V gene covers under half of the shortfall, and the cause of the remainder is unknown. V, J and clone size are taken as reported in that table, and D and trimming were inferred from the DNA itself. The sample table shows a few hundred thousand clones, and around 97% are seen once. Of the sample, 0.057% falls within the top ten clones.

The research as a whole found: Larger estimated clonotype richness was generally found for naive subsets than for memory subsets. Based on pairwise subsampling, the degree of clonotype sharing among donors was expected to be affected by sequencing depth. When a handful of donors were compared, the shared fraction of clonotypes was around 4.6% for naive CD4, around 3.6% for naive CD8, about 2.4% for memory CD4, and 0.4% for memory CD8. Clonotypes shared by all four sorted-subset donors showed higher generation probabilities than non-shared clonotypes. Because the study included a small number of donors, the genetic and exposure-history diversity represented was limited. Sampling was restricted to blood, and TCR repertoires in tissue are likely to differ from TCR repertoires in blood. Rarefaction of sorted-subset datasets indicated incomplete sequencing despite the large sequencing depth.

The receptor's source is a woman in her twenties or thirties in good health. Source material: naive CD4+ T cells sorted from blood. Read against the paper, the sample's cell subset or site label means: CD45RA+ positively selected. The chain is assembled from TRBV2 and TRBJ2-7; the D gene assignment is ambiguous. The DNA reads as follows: TGTGCCAGCAGCCCAGAATCATACGAGCAGTACTTC. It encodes CASSPESYEQYF.